This TCR beta chain comes out of a study of beta chain features in type 1 diabetes. In the study overall: The study examined roughly 100 million sorted cells across all samples.

Germline V lookup: CDR1 SGDLS, CDR2 YYNGEE. This CDR3 has 13 residues. V dropped 3 bases and J dropped 10; count of bases not matched to a gene: 9. This clone was counted a few times. The antigen remains unidentified. Study outcomes and limitations: VDJ junctions in type 1 diabetes patients carried more deletions and fewer insertions. Naive, central memory and Treg TCRB repertoires seemed to resemble each other more closely in patients than they did in healthy donors. Among patients with Type 1 diabetes, TCRB CDR3s were moderately but significantly shorter in every one of the four CD4+ subsets.

Reverse transcription of all isolated RNA meant that expressed TCRB transcripts were sequenced. The method was immunoSEQ multiplex PCR; TCRdb's version includes in-frame clones alone and lacks a portion of them. The sample consists of about 400,000 clones, around an eighth of them appearing once. The sample consisted of naive CD4+ T cells from blood. The source is a woman under 30 with type 1 diabetes. The chain is built from TRBV9 and TRBJ1-1; 7 nucleotides align to TRBD1. CDR3 DNA sequence: TGTGCCAGCAGCGGACAGGGTGCTGCTGTAGCTTTCTTT. It translates to CASSGQGAAVAFF.